This TCR beta chain was found in a study of Tregs in tolerant kidney transplant recipients. Thawed PBMCs were FACS-sorted into unstimulated CD4+CD25+CD127- regulatory T cells, CD4+CD25- non-regulatory cells, CD4 and CD8 cells. Note on this clone: Its specificity is unknown.

The CDR3 contains 15 residues. The germline V and J ends were trimmed by 4 bases and 1 base, with 14 bases remaining between them. The germline CDR1 and CDR2 sequences are SGHDN and FVKESK. Study-level points and caveats: Biological reproducibility was not directly addressed in this study. The small number of patients limits these findings pending further validation.

The assay was immunoSEQ multiplex PCR, and TCRdb's table has in-frame clones only and misses some. This table has 100,000 to 150,000 clones, roughly 92% appearing once. The rearrangement joins TRBV14 to TRBJ2-7; D might be TRBD1 or TRBD2, each matching 5 bases. The receptor was isolated from a human donor in good health. Sequencing used CD4+ T cells from blood. The CDR3 DNA sequence: TGTGCCAGCAGCCGGACCGGGACCGGTTCCTACGAGCAGTACTTC. It codes for CASSRTGTGSYEQYF.